This T cell receptor beta chain was identified during a study of radiotherapy plus CTLA-4 blockade in lung cancer. The repertoire was sequenced with immunoSEQ multiplex PCR; TCRdb's copy has only in-frame clones and lacks some. The sample consists of fewer than 55,000 clones, roughly four fifths of them appearing once. Sequences were derived from peripheral blood, sampled from a patient treated with radiotherapy plus ipilimumab. This sequence was found in a human donor with non-small cell lung cancer whose response to radiotherapy plus ipilimumab could not be evaluated.

CDR3 protein: CAWSVGTENEKLFF. CDR3 DNA: TGTGCCTGGAGTGTGGGGACAGAGAATGAAAAACTGTTTTTT. The rearrangement uses TRBV30 and TRBJ1-4, with 7 bases lining up with TRBD1. From germline, CDR1 is GTSNPN and CDR2 SVGIG (reference sequence). The CDR3 covers 14 residues. The ends lost 0 bases at V and 5 bases at J; junction bases unmatched: 3.